A single sample is the source of the 32 T cell receptor beta chains below, sequenced in a study of molecular identifiers for immune sequencing clone quantification. TCRdb reanalysed the PCR reads using MiXCR and keeps one entry per CDR3 protein. The profile shows 85,000 to 100,000 distinct CDR3 sequences, around 23% of them singletons. Source material: naive CD8+ T cells from blood, with Jurkat cell RNA spiked in. Noted subset: FACS-sorted CD8+CD4-CCR7+CD45RA+ naive T cells. The receptors here all came from a human donor in good health. Some libraries in this study had Jurkat cell RNA spiked in.

A remark on this clonotype: Germline and junction disagree at one end, which may indicate a read error. V gene TRBV28 combines with J gene TRBJ2-3; D uncertain. There are 11 residues in the CDR3. Per the germline V gene, CDR1 is MDHEN and CDR2 is SYDVKM. In DNA form, the CDR3 reads TGTGCCAGCAGTTTAGGGGATATGCAGTATTTT. Amino acid sequence: CASSLGDMQYF.

On this clonotype: A much larger clone sits a single nucleotide away, making a read error possible. The rearrangement uses TRBV20-1 and TRBJ2-7, with TRBD1 matching over 9 bases. This CDR3 is 16 amino acids long. Per the germline V gene, CDR1 is DFQATT and CDR2 is SNEGSKA (reference sequence). The V and J ends lost 5 bases and 6 bases, in that order; junction bases with no gene match: 17. CDR3 loop: CSALSRDRAMASEQYF. Written as DNA, the CDR3 is TGCAGTGCTCTAAGCCGGGACAGGGCTATGGCCTCCGAGCAGTACTTC.

This clonotype was detected ten times or more. This rearrangement joins TRBV5-1 to TRBJ2-1; D is possibly TRBD2 (6 bases). CDR1 and CDR2 (germline): SGHRS, YFSETQ. The CDR3 length is 13 residues. V lost 3 bases and J lost 7, with 11 bases in between. The CDR3 nucleotides are TGCGCCAGCAGCTGGGACTCCTCAAATGAGCAGTTCTTC. Its protein is CASSWDSSNEQFF.

Notes on this clonotype: One end of the junction does not line up with germline, which may come from a read error. V gene TRBV3-1 combines with J gene TRBJ2-1; D gene ambiguous. The CDR3 extends over 17 amino acids. Germline values: CDR1 LGHDT, CDR2 YNNKEL (reference sequence). Here the CDR3 reads CASRQDLLETTYNEQFF. The CDR3 region has the DNA TGTGCCAGCCGCCAAGACTTATTGGAGACAACCTACAATGAGCAGTTCTTC.

This clonotype is a singleton in its sample. This chain connects TRBV2 to TRBJ2-7; TRBD2 agrees at 7 bases. There are 14 residues in the CDR3. CDR1 SNHLY and CDR2 FYNNEI come from the germline V gene. J gave up 3 bases and V 3 bases, and 5 bases lay outside the gene matches. This chain's CDR3 is CASSEGGTNYEQYF. CDR3 nucleotide sequence: TGTGCCAGCAGTGAGGGGGGGACTAACTACGAGCAGTACTTC.

This clonotype has ten or more counts. Here the CDR3 DNA reads TGCGCCAGCAGCCAAGATGAGGGACAGTCCTCCGAGGGCCAGTACTTC. Protein: CASSQDEGQSSEGQYF. J is TRBJ2-5 and V is TRBV4-3; TRBD1 agrees at 7 bases. This CDR3 has 16 residues. Per germline, CDR1 LGHNA and CDR2 YSLEER. The V and J ends lost 0 bases and 10 bases, in that order; junction bases with no gene match: 14.

This rearrangement joins TRBV24-1 to TRBJ2-3; TRBD2 matches at 8 bases. The trim removed 3 bases at V and 2 bases at J, leaving 9 bases unmatched. Germline CDR1 reads KGHDR; CDR2 reads SFDVKD. This CDR3 has 17 residues. The CDR3 bases are TGTGCCACCAGTGATGCTGGGGGCGGGGGGACCACAGATACGCAGTATTTT. This gives the protein CATSDAGGGGTTDTQYF.

At least ten counts were recorded for this clonotype. The rearrangement joins TRBV7-9 to TRBJ1-2; TRBD1 is a possible D gene (5 bases). Germline CDR1 SEHNR, CDR2 FQNEAQ (reference sequence). V shed 2 bases and J shed 10 bases, with 11 bases lying between them. The CDR3 runs to 12 residues. The CDR3: CASSLLQGLYTF. The CDR3 DNA is TGTGCCAGCAGCTTACTGCAGGGCCTCTACACCTTC.

This chain links TRBV6-1 with TRBJ1-5; no clear D. The CDR3 contains 16 residues. The V gene lost 6 bases and the J gene lost 0 bases, with 15 bases spanning the gap. Germline CDR1 and CDR2: MNHNS and SASEGT. CDR3 sequence (DNA): TGTGCCAGCAGAGATGCAGGTGACTATAGCAATCAGCCCCAGCATTTT. Protein sequence: CASRDAGDYSNQPQHF.

This clonotype appeared many times. The chain uses TRBV6-2 or TRBV6-3 and TRBJ1-5; no reliable D call. Germline assignment: CDR1 MNHEY and CDR2 SVGEGT. Trimming removed 2 bases at V and 0 bases at J, with 17 bases between. CDR3 length: 18 amino acids. CDR3 sequence (DNA): TGTGCCAGCAGTTACGACCCGCACCGAAGCTATAGCAATCAGCCCCAGCATTTT. It yields the protein CASSYDPHRSYSNQPQHF.

The table lists this clonotype with many counts. The genes are TRBV4-1 and TRBJ1-6, with D tentatively TRBD1 (5 bases). Trimming removed 0 bases at V and 9 bases at J, with 12 bases between. The CDR3 has 15 residues. Germline V lookup: CDR1 MGHRA, CDR2 YSYEKL. The CDR3 is CASSQEEGRGSPLHF. The CDR3 DNA follows: TGCGCCAGCAGCCAAGAGGAGGGGAGGGGTTCACCCCTCCACTTT.

Many counts were recorded for this clonotype. The rearrangement joins TRBV29-1 to TRBJ2-7, with D unclear. Trimming shortened V by 5 bases and J by 6 bases, and 11 bases separated the two germline ends. This CDR3 comprises 11 residues. The V gene's germline CDR1 is SQVTM and CDR2 ANQGSEA. The CDR3 loop reads CSVRGPREQYF. Here the CDR3 DNA reads TGCAGCGTTAGAGGACCGCGCGAGCAGTACTTC.

This clonotype was picked up many times. V is TRBV13 and J is TRBJ1-1; TRBD1 matches 7 bases. V was clipped by 5 bases and J by 8 bases; unmatched bases: 14. CDR1 is PRHDT, CDR2 FYEKMQ, per germline (reference sequence). This CDR3 has 15 residues. CDR3 nucleotides: TGTGCCAGCAGCCTAGCAACCGGGACAGTAAACGAAGCTTTCTTT. It yields the protein CASSLATGTVNEAFF.

This clonotype was seen many times. The rearrangement joins TRBV6-2 or TRBV6-3 to TRBJ1-5; no firm D call. Germline loops: CDR1 MNHEY, CDR2 SVGEGT. This CDR3 comprises 13 residues. The V end was cut by 6 bases, the J end by 7 bases, with 13 bases between. The CDR3 DNA reads TGTGCCAGCAGGGAGGAGGTCGGGCAGCCCCAGCATTTT. Protein: CASREEVGQPQHF.

This clonotype was observed many times. The CDR3 DNA reads TGCGCCAGCAGCCAAGATCTGGGAGGGAAGCAGTACTTC. Its protein is CASSQDLGGKQYF. The chain carries TRBV4-1 and TRBJ2-7, with 7 bases fitting TRBD2. The CDR3 loop spans 13 amino acids. After removal of 0 bases from V and 8 bases from J, the junction contained 4 bases not matched to a gene. Germline-derived CDR1 and CDR2 are MGHRA and YSYEKL.

This clonotype was counted ten times or more. One junction end does not reproduce the germline sequence, and a read error may be involved. The V gene is TRBV7-7, the J gene TRBJ2-3; 8 nucleotides match TRBD2. Germline lookup yields CDR1 SSHAT and CDR2 FNYEAQ (reference sequence). This CDR3 has 15 amino acids. This CDR3 reads CASSSSGSLADTQYF. The CDR3 DNA reads as TGTGCTAGCAGCTCCAGCGGGAGTTTGGCAGATACGCAGTATTTT.

In its sample, this clonotype was seen once. With a much larger clone just one base away, this may be a read error. This chain links TRBV10-3 with TRBJ2-6; D may match TRBD1 or TRBD2 (7 bases each). Trimming pared 7 bases from V and 0 bases from J, leaving 13 bases between. The V gene's germline CDR1 is ENHRY and CDR2 SYGVKD. This CDR3 region has 16 residues. The CDR3 loop is CAINQGGDSGANVLTF. In nucleotides, the CDR3 is TGTGCCATCAATCAGGGGGGGGACTCTGGGGCCAACGTCCTGACTTTC.

V gene TRBV11-2 combines with J gene TRBJ2-5; D gene unclear. The V gene's germline CDR1 is SGHAT and CDR2 FQNNGV. The V gene lost 5 bases and the J gene lost 1 base, with 14 bases spanning the gap. The CDR3 runs 15 residues. The CDR3 sequence is CASSAYPLSQETQYF. CDR3 sequence (DNA): TGTGCCAGCAGCGCTTACCCCCTGAGCCAAGAGACCCAGTACTTC.

CDR3 DNA: TGCGCCAGCGGGCAGGGCGGGAGTCAGCCCCAGCATTTT. It is translated as CASGQGGSQPQHF. The V call is TRBV4-1, the J call TRBJ1-5; D is possibly TRBD1 (5 bases). The V end was cut by 8 bases, the J end by 6 bases, with 14 bases between. CDR3 size: 13 residues. CDR1 and CDR2 from the germline V gene are MGHRA and YSYEKL.

This clonotype was picked up one time. The CDR3 carries no conserved terminal phenylalanine or tryptophan, so it likely arises from a read error. The J gene is TRBJ2-7, the V gene TRBV13; D is ambiguous. V was trimmed by 4 bases and J by 0 bases, leaving 7 bases between them. The V gene's germline CDR1 is PRHDT and CDR2 FYEKMQ (reference sequence). The length of the CDR3 is 13 residues. CDR3 region: CASSYGSSYEQYS. CDR3 nucleotide sequence: TGTGCCAGCAGCTACGGCTCCTCCTACGAGCAGTACTCC.

This clonotype was detected only a few times. V is TRBV2 and J is TRBJ2-7, with D perhaps matching TRBD1 (6 bases). The V end lost 3 bases, the J end lost 6 bases, and 12 bases lay between the germline ends. CDR3 size: 13 residues. CDR1 is SNHLY and CDR2 is FYNNEI in the germline V gene. The CDR3 spells CASSEGAMIEQYF. The CDR3 region has the DNA TGTGCCAGCAGTGAGGGGGCCATGATCGAGCAGTACTTC. The full variable domain, in which reference TRBV2 and TRBJ2-7 provide the parts outside the CDR3, is EPEVTQTPSHQVTQMGQEVILRCVPISNHLYFYWYRQILGQKVEFLVSFYNNEISEKSEIFDDQFSVERPDGSNFTLKIRSTKLEDSAMYFCASSEGAMIEQYFGPGTRLTVT.

To note about this clonotype: A much larger clone sits a single nucleotide away, making a read error possible. The chain employs TRBV29-1 and TRBJ1-2; 8 bases align to TRBD1. The CDR3 contains 19 residues. Looked up from germline, CDR1 is SQVTM and CDR2 is ANQGSEA. CDR3 coding DNA: TGCAGCGTCCCCTCGGCGGGGACAGGAGGCCCCCTTACAAACTATGGCTACGCCTTC. Residues: CSVPSAGTGGPLTNYGYAF.

The chain is built from TRBV19 and TRBJ2-7, with D unresolved. CDR3 length: 14 residues. CDR1 is LNHDA and CDR2 is SQIVND in the germline V gene (reference sequence). Trimming removed 5 bases from V and 0 bases from J, with 11 bases in between. The CDR3 is CASSPTTFSYEQYF. The CDR3, as DNA: TGTGCCAGTAGTCCAACCACCTTCTCCTACGAGCAGTACTTC. Using reference TRBV19 and TRBJ2-7 for the parts outside the CDR3, the full variable domain is DGGITQSPKYLFRKEGQNVTLSCEQNLNHDAMYWYRQDPGQGLRLIYYSQIVNDFQKGDIAEGYSVSREKKESFPLTVTSAQKNPTAFYLCASSPTTFSYEQYFGPGTRLTVT.

This clonotype appeared a few times. The rearrangement links TRBV19 to TRBJ1-1; a possible D gene is TRBD1 (5 bases). V was trimmed by 4 bases and J by 3 bases, leaving 15 bases between them. CDR1 and CDR2 from the germline V gene are LNHDA and SQIVND (reference sequence). CDR3 length: 15 amino acids. The CDR3 here is CASSTVGRAYTEAFF. The CDR3 DNA is TGTGCCAGTAGTACGGTCGGCAGGGCGTACACTGAAGCTTTCTTT.

The genes are TRBV6-2 or TRBV6-3 and TRBJ2-5; TRBD2 is a possible D gene (5 bases). CDR1 and CDR2 from the germline V gene are MNHEY and SVGEGT. Trimming shortened V by 5 bases and J by 5 bases, and 15 bases separated the two germline ends. The CDR3 runs 14 residues. The CDR3 bases are TGTGCCAGCAGTCTAAGGACGGGAAGGGAGACCCAGTACTTC. Translation: CASSLRTGRETQYF.

In its sample, this clonotype was seen many times. J is TRBJ2-7 and V is TRBV7-9, with a weak D call TRBD2 (6 bases). This CDR3 has 12 residues. Trimming stripped 4 bases from V and 6 bases from J, with 10 bases between. Germline V gives CDR1 SEHNR, CDR2 FQNEAQ (reference sequence). The CDR3 region is CASSSGRTEQYF. CDR3 in DNA: TGTGCCAGCAGCTCCGGGAGAACCGAGCAGTACTTC.

This clonotype was seen repeatedly, ten times or more. V is TRBV13 and J is TRBJ2-3; 7 bases map to TRBD2. The CDR3 loop spans 15 amino acids. The trim removed 5 bases at V and 2 bases at J, leaving 7 bases unmatched. Germline CDR1 PRHDT, CDR2 FYEKMQ (reference sequence). The CDR3 DNA sequence: TGTGCCAGCAGCATGACTAGCCCGTTCACAGATACGCAGTATTTT. Protein product: CASSMTSPFTDTQYF. Based on the CDR3 plus reference TRBV13 and TRBJ2-3, the full variable domain is AAGVIQSPRHLIKEKRETATLKCYPIPRHDTVYWYQQGPGQDPQFLISFYEKMQSDKGSIPDRFSAQQFSDYHSELNMSSLELGDSALYFCASSMTSPFTDTQYFGPGTRLTVL.

This clonotype was observed at least ten times. The chain couples TRBV29-1 to TRBJ2-3; D not resolved. Deletions cut 2 bases from V and 6 bases from J, with 15 bases between. Per germline, CDR1 SQVTM and CDR2 ANQGSEA. The CDR3 totals 14 residues. The CDR3 nucleotides read TGCAGCGTTGAAACCCGCGATTTAAGGGATACGCAGTATTTT. This codes for CSVETRDLRDTQYF.

This clonotype came up many times. This chain links TRBV4-3 with TRBJ2-5; no definite D call. Germline-derived CDR1 and CDR2 are LGHNA and YSLEER. V shed 1 base and J shed 3 bases, with 15 bases lying between them. This CDR3 has 16 residues. CDR3 in DNA: TGCGCCAGCAGCCAAGTTGTCGGACCAACGAAAGAGACCCAGTACTTC. Translation gives CASSQVVGPTKETQYF.

CDR3 sequence (DNA): TGTGCCACAAGGGGGGGGGGGCTCCAGCAATCAGCCCAGCATTTT. It yields the protein CATRGGGLQQSAQHF. The V and J genes are TRBV6-4 and TRBJ1-5; D perhaps matches TRBD1 (6 bases). The CDR3 extends over 15 amino acids. Trimming took off 10 bases at V and 11 bases at J, with 27 bases between the two ends. Germline values: CDR1 MRHNA, CDR2 SNTAGT.

In this sample, this clonotype turned up many times. V usage is TRBV29-1 and J usage is TRBJ2-7; the match to TRBD2 covers 11 bases. V dropped 1 base and J dropped 0; count of bases not matched to a gene: 5. Looked up from germline, CDR1 is SQVTM and CDR2 is ANQGSEA. The CDR3 loop spans 16 amino acids. The CDR3 nucleotides are TGCAGCGTTGAAGGGTTAGCGGGAGGGAGCTCCTACGAGCAGTACTTC. This sequence encodes CSVEGLAGGSSYEQYF.

Only a few counts were recorded for this clonotype. A much larger clone differs by one base, so this may be a read error. This chain links TRBV30 with TRBJ1-1, with D possibly matching TRBD1 (6 bases). The V end lost 8 bases, the J end lost 5 bases, and 18 bases lay between the germline ends. This CDR3 is built from 13 residues. Per the germline V gene, CDR1 is GTSNPN and CDR2 is SVGIG (reference sequence). CDR3 residues: CARLLDRRTEAFF. The CDR3, as DNA: TGTGCCCGGTTATTGGACAGACGAACTGAAGCTTTCTTT.